Shown below are 28 T cell receptor beta chains from a single sample sequenced in a study of patients and donors after allogeneic stem cell transplantation. TCRdb recomputed calls from the RT-PCR reads with MiXCR, one row per CDR3 protein. This sample carries about 400,000 distinct CDR3 sequences, about a sixth of them seen once, and the ten largest clones take around 7.2%. Sequenced: blood, either unsorted or a sorted T cell fraction (not recorded which). The receptor source for this set is a human donor who was either an allogeneic HSCT recipient or a stem cell or donor lymphocyte infusion donor (not recorded which). It is not recorded whose cells these are; they may come from a transplant donor.

The chain uses TRBV19 and TRBJ1-5; D is undetermined. The germline CDR1 and CDR2 sequences are LNHDA and SQIVND (reference sequence). V was shortened by 5 bases and J by 5 bases, with 4 bases between the two germline ends. The CDR3 extends over 11 amino acids. In DNA form, the CDR3 reads TGTGCCAGTAGTGATGATCAGCCCCAGCATTTT. The encoded protein is CASSDDQPQHF. Complete variable domain (other parts from reference TRBV19 and TRBJ1-5): DGGITQSPKYLFRKEGQNVTLSCEQNLNHDAMYWYRQDPGQGLRLIYYSQIVNDFQKGDIAEGYSVSREKKESFPLTVTSAQKNPTAFYLCASSDDQPQHFGDGTRLSIL.

V and J are TRBV7-3 and TRBJ2-1, with TRBD2 identical over 9 bases. Germline CDR1 SGHTA, CDR2 FQGTGA. Trimming cost V 4 bases and J 2 bases; bases outside gene matches: 12. The CDR3 is 18 residues long. CDR3 sequence reads: CASSSPRGSGGTYNEQFF. The CDR3 DNA reads TGTGCCAGCAGCTCACCGAGGGGTAGCGGGGGTACCTACAATGAGCAGTTCTTC.

The chain joins TRBV5-1 to TRBJ1-1; the match to TRBD1 covers 8 bases. V shed 4 bases and J 1 base; nucleotides not matched to a gene: 9. This CDR3 is built from 16 residues. Germline lookup yields CDR1 SGHRS and CDR2 YFSETQ. The DNA for the CDR3 is TGCGCCAGCAGCATCGGACAGGGTGTGGGGAACACTGAAGCTTTCTTT. It translates to CASSIGQGVGNTEAFF.

This clonotype has only a few counts. V and J are TRBV10-3 and TRBJ2-7; TRBD2 matches 7 bases. CDR1 ENHRY and CDR2 SYGVKD come from the germline V gene. The ends lost 11 bases at V and 0 bases at J; junction bases unmatched: 10. The CDR3 is made up of 14 amino acids. The CDR3 sequence is CAVQELASSYEQYF. CDR3 sequence (DNA): TGTGCCGTACAGGAACTAGCGAGCTCCTACGAGCAGTACTTC.

The sample holds many counts of this clonotype. The chain employs TRBV6-1 and TRBJ2-1, with 12 positions matching TRBD2. CDR1 is MNHNS, CDR2 SASEGT, per germline. V lost 3 bases and J lost 3; bases outside the gene matches: 3. This CDR3 has 16 amino acids. CDR3 amino acids: CASSDGTSGYYNEQFF. In nucleotides, the CDR3 is TGTGCCAGCAGTGACGGGACTAGCGGGTACTACAATGAGCAGTTCTTC.

The chain has TRBV12-3 or TRBV12-4 and TRBJ2-4; 15 nucleotides align to TRBD2. The CDR3 is made up of 19 amino acids. V gave up 4 bases and J gave up 1 base; unmatched junction bases: 8. CDR3 region: CASSSWTSGRAMAKNIQYF. In DNA form, the CDR3 reads TGTGCCAGCAGTTCCTGGACTAGCGGGAGGGCCATGGCCAAAAACATTCAGTACTTC.

This clonotype was seen ten or more times. The V and J genes are TRBV5-1 and TRBJ1-1, with D uncertain. V was shortened by 1 base and J by 5 bases, with 9 bases between the two germline ends. The germline V gene encodes CDR1 SGHRS and CDR2 YFSETQ. The CDR3 consists of 13 residues. In nucleotides, the CDR3 is TGCGCCAGCAGCTTGATGGGGTCAACTGAAGCTTTCTTT. As protein: CASSLMGSTEAFF.

The rearrangement joins TRBV28 to TRBJ2-3, with a possible D match to TRBD1 (6 bases). There are 16 residues in the CDR3. Germline V gene data show CDR1 as MDHEN and CDR2 as SYDVKM. V was clipped by 2 bases and J by 0 bases, with 12 bases between them. The CDR3 region is CASSLLQGPSTDTQYF. The CDR3 DNA follows: TGTGCCAGCAGTTTACTACAGGGTCCTAGCACAGATACGCAGTATTTT. Supplemented by reference TRBV28 and TRBJ2-3, the full variable domain reads DVKVTQSSRYLVKRTGEKVFLECVQDMDHENMFWYRQDPGLGLRLIYFSYDVKMKEKGDIPEGYSVSREKKERFSLILESASTNQTSMYLCASSLLQGPSTDTQYFGPGTRLTVL.

V and J are TRBV9 and TRBJ1-6, with D unclear. Deletions cut 0 bases from V and 10 bases from J, with 2 bases between. Germline loops: CDR1 SGDLS, CDR2 YYNGEE. The CDR3 loop spans 11 amino acids. CDR3 region: CASSVVSPLHF. For the CDR3, the DNA is TGTGCCAGCAGCGTAGTGTCACCCCTCCACTTT.

This chain joins TRBV20-1 and TRBJ2-7, with 10 bases aligning to TRBD1. The CDR3 contains 14 residues. Germline loops: CDR1 DFQATT, CDR2 SNEGSKA (reference sequence). Unmatched junction bases numbered 5, after V lost 1 base and J lost 5 bases. In DNA form, the CDR3 reads TGCAGTGCTAGAGGTGACAGGGGGCAGGACGAGCAGTACTTC. This gives the protein CSARGDRGQDEQYF.

This clonotype has only a few counts. The chain uses TRBV5-5 and TRBJ2-5; D might be TRBD2 (5 bases). Trimming shortened V by 4 bases and J by 4 bases, and 23 bases separated the two germline ends. This CDR3 has 17 amino acids. Germline assignment: CDR1 SGHKS and CDR2 YYEKEE (reference sequence). CDR3 sequence (DNA): TGTGCCAGCAGCCGGAAGCTCAGGACTCATGAGCTAGAGACCCAGTACTTC. The encoded protein is CASSRKLRTHELETQYF.

This clonotype appeared a few times. The chain couples TRBV4-1 to TRBJ2-2; 7 bases agree with TRBD1. Trimming cost V 0 bases and J 1 base; bases outside gene matches: 5. This CDR3 is built from 17 residues. Germline V gives CDR1 MGHRA, CDR2 YSYEKL. In DNA form, the CDR3 reads TGCGCCAGCAGCCAAGAAACAGACAGGGAGAACACCGGGGAGCTGTTTTTT. This sequence encodes CASSQETDRENTGELFF.

This chain uses TRBV25-1 with TRBJ1-2, with a weak D call TRBD1 (5 bases). Trimming left V 6 bases short and J 8 bases short, with 13 bases between. The length of the CDR3 is 12 residues. Germline CDR1 reads MGHDK; CDR2 reads SYGVNS. The CDR3 is CASREQAGGYTF. The CDR3 DNA sequence: TGTGCCAGCAGGGAACAGGCAGGGGGCTACACCTTC.

CDR3 region: CSARSEVSSYEQYF. The DNA of the CDR3 is TGCAGTGCTAGAAGTGAGGTTTCGTCCTACGAGCAGTACTTC. J is TRBJ2-7 and V is TRBV20-1; no reliable D call. CDR3 length equals 14 residues. The V end was cut by 2 bases, the J end by 1 base, with 12 bases between. Germline V gene lookup returns CDR1 DFQATT and CDR2 SNEGSKA (reference sequence).

This clonotype was seen a few times. This chain uses TRBV6-1 with TRBJ2-7; TRBD1 matches at 7 bases. CDR1 MNHNS and CDR2 SASEGT come from the germline V gene. The CDR3 consists of 16 residues. V lost 8 bases to trimming and J lost 0 bases; unmatched junction nucleotides: 13. Here the CDR3 DNA reads TGTGCCAGCCAAACCTTGAGACAGGGTAGCTCCTACGAGCAGTACTTC. It is translated as CASQTLRQGSSYEQYF.

This rearrangement joins TRBV30 to TRBJ2-1; 12 bases fit TRBD1. CDR3 size: 14 residues. Per the germline V gene, CDR1 is GTSNPN and CDR2 is SVGIG (reference sequence). V shed 3 bases, J shed 6 bases, and the junction held 3 bases outside the gene matches. CDR3 in amino acids: CAWSGTGGFNEQFF. The CDR3 DNA follows: TGTGCCTGGAGCGGGACAGGGGGCTTCAATGAGCAGTTCTTC.

The chain uses TRBV10-3 and TRBJ2-5; TRBD2 matches 7 bases. Germline CDR1 is ENHRY and CDR2 is SYGVKD. This CDR3 has 15 amino acids. The J segment lost 2 bases and the V segment lost 4 bases, leaving 7 bases of the junction unmatched. The CDR3 DNA sequence: TGTGCCATCAGTGGAGGTTGGGGGGGTCAAGAGACCCAGTACTTC. Protein sequence: CAISGGWGGQETQYF.

In its sample, this clonotype was seen a few times. The V call is TRBV5-1, the J call TRBJ2-1; D might be TRBD2 (5 bases). Germline V gene lookup returns CDR1 SGHRS and CDR2 YFSETQ. The V and J ends lost 0 bases and 0 bases respectively, with 10 bases between them. This CDR3 contains 16 residues. This CDR3 is CASSLVSAGSYNEQFF. The CDR3 DNA sequence: TGCGCCAGCAGCTTGGTTAGCGCCGGCTCCTACAATGAGCAGTTCTTC.

This clonotype was picked up a small number of times. The J gene is TRBJ2-3, the V gene TRBV24-1, with D unresolved. The CDR3 contains 13 residues. Germline CDR1 KGHDR, CDR2 SFDVKD. V was shortened by 1 base and J by 5 bases, with 6 bases between the two germline ends. The CDR3 is CATSDFYGDTQYF. Written as DNA, the CDR3 is TGTGCCACCAGTGATTTCTACGGAGATACGCAGTATTTT.

This clonotype was counted ten times or more. CDR3 region: CASSPSGVRTDTQYF. DNA of the CDR3: TGTGCCAGTAGTCCCTCGGGGGTCCGCACAGATACGCAGTATTTT. The chain is built from TRBV19 and TRBJ2-3; tentatively, D is TRBD2 (6 bases). Trimming removed 5 bases from V and 1 base from J, with 13 bases in between. The CDR3 has 15 residues. Germline CDR1 LNHDA, CDR2 SQIVND (reference sequence).

The chain combines TRBV27 with TRBJ2-7, with D unresolved. Germline-derived CDR1 and CDR2 are MNHEY and SMNVEV (reference sequence). The CDR3 covers 14 residues. Deletions cut 0 bases from V and 1 base from J, with 7 bases between. In nucleotides, the CDR3 is TGTGCCAGCAGTTTATCGTTCGGTTCCTACGAGCAGTACTTC. Translation: CASSLSFGSYEQYF.

This clonotype has at least ten counts. The CDR3 DNA sequence: TGTGCCAGCAGTTTTATAGGCACCGGGGAGCTGTTTTTT. Amino acid sequence: CASSFIGTGELFF. The chain uses TRBV12-3 or TRBV12-4 and TRBJ2-2, with D uncertain. This CDR3 is built from 13 residues. V was pared by 3 bases and J by 4 bases, with 6 bases between.

The chain combines TRBV6-2 or TRBV6-3 with TRBJ2-7; D unclear. The length of the CDR3 is 13 residues. The germline V and J ends were trimmed by 2 bases and 3 bases, with 8 bases remaining between them. Germline V gives CDR1 MNHEY, CDR2 SVGEGT. CDR3 sequence reads: CASSYRRGYEQYF. CDR3 DNA sequence: TGTGCCAGCAGTTACAGGCGCGGCTACGAGCAGTACTTC.

This chain links TRBV12-5 with TRBJ2-2; 11 nucleotides line up with TRBD1. Germline trimming cut 6 bases from V and 4 bases from J; bases unmatched to any gene: 10. Germline CDR1 LGHNT, CDR2 FRNRAP. The length of the CDR3 is 17 residues. The CDR3 DNA follows: TGTGCTAGTGGCCTTACCGGGACAGGGGGTCCCACCGGGGAGCTGTTTTTT. It encodes CASGLTGTGGPTGELFF. Full variable domain (outside the CDR3, taken from reference TRBV12-5 and TRBJ2-2): DARVTQTPRHKVTEMGQEVTMRCQPILGHNTVFWYRQTMMQGLELLAYFRNRAPLDDSGMPKDRFSAEMPDATLATLKIQPSEPRDSAVYFCASGLTGTGGPTGELFFGEGSRLTVL.

This clonotype has at least ten counts. The gene calls are TRBV10-3 and TRBJ1-1; D unclear. The CDR3 covers 13 residues. CDR1 ENHRY and CDR2 SYGVKD come from the germline V gene. Trimming removed 4 bases at V and 4 bases at J, with 10 bases between. The CDR3 coding sequence is TGTGCCATCAGTGCGTCGTGGGTCACTGAAGCTTTCTTT. This encodes CAISASWVTEAFF.

This clonotype has a count of ten or more. The chain employs TRBV7-9 and TRBJ2-5, with TRBD2 matching 11 bases. The germline V gene has CDR1 SEHNR and CDR2 FQNEAQ (reference sequence). Losses at the gene ends were 6 bases for V and 3 bases for J; bases not matched to a gene: 3. The length of the CDR3 is 14 residues. DNA of the CDR3: TGTGCCAGCAGACGACTAGCGGGAAAAGAGACCCAGTACTTC. Translation gives CASRRLAGKETQYF.

The chain joins TRBV11-1 to TRBJ2-3; 12 bases agree with TRBD2. The V gene end was trimmed by 5 bases and the J gene end by 2 bases; junction bases not matched to a gene: 11. Germline assignment: CDR1 SGHAT and CDR2 FQDESV (reference sequence). This CDR3 is 18 amino acids long. The CDR3 sequence: CASSLPPRLAGATDTQYF. The CDR3 DNA follows: TGTGCCAGCAGCCTTCCCCCTCGACTAGCGGGGGCCACAGATACGCAGTATTTT. The whole variable domain, filled in from reference TRBV11-1 and TRBJ2-3, reads EAEVAQSPRYKITEKSQAVAFWCDPISGHATLYWYRQILGQGPELLVQFQDESVVDDSQLPKDRFSAERLKGVDSTLKIQPAELGDSAMYLCASSLPPRLAGATDTQYFGPGTRLTVL.

This clonotype was detected many times. The chain joins TRBV5-1 to TRBJ1-1; no clear D. This CDR3 is 13 amino acids long. Trimming took 0 bases from V and 1 from J, leaving 4 bases between them. In germline, CDR1 is SGHRS, CDR2 YFSETQ. Here the CDR3 reads CASSLVPNTEAFF. The CDR3, as DNA: TGCGCCAGCAGCTTGGTCCCGAACACTGAAGCTTTCTTT.